The rows below give T cell receptor beta chains drawn from one sample of a study of OX40 agonist ivuxolimab in advanced cancers. Method: immunoSEQ multiplex PCR; TCRdb's copy keeps in-frame clones and lacks some. Among under 85,000 clones listed, more than 85% were seen once. The sequences come from CD4+ or CD8+ T cells sorted from blood, collected in a trial of the OX40 agonist ivuxolimab. The receptors shown here come from an adult with an advanced solid tumor such as melanoma, head and neck, liver or kidney cancer. CDR3s include the opening cysteine and the closing phenylalanine or tryptophan. Fields, in order: J gene, D gene, V gene, CDR3 length, clone size, CDR3 DNA, CDR3 protein. D genes are given only for firm matches. Size is omitted from some rows. Given values are once, few, many or a class for expanded clones.

J: TRBJ1-1; D: -; V: TRBV29-1; length: 8; size: -; DNA: TGCAGCGTGCCTGAAGCTTTCTTT; CDR3: CSVPEAFF
J: TRBJ2-1; D: TRBD2; V: TRBV7-9; length: 17; size: -; DNA: TGTGCCAGCAGCAAATCACGGGGACTAGCGGGCAACAATGAGCAGTTCTTC; CDR3: CASSKSRGLAGNNEQFF
J: TRBJ2-6; D: TRBD2; V: TRBV29-1; length: 16; size: -; DNA: TGCAACTGTAGAGGGACTAGCGGGTCTGGGGCCAACGTCCTGACTTTC; CDR3: CNCRGTSGSGANVLTF
J: TRBJ2-2; D: TRBD2; V: TRBV27; length: 15; size: -; DNA: TGTGCCAGCAGCCCAGAGGGGAGGGTCACCGGGGAGCTGTTTTTT; CDR3: CASSPEGRVTGELFF
J: TRBJ2-3; D: -; V: TRBV9; length: 17; size: -; DNA: TGTGCCAGCAGCGTAGAAAGAGGGGGATTACTCACAGATACGCAGTATTTT; CDR3: CASSVERGGLLTDTQYF
J: TRBJ1-5; D: -; V: TRBV6-5; length: 15; size: -; DNA: TGTGCCAGCACCCCCCGCAGGGATAGCAATCAGCCCCAGCATTTT; CDR3: CASTPRRDSNQPQHF
J: TRBJ1-1; D: -; V: TRBV7-9; length: 11; size: -; DNA: TGTGCCAGCAGCTTGGGTGTGGAAGCTTTCTTT; CDR3: CASSLGVEAFF
J: TRBJ2-4; D: TRBD1; V: TRBV4-3; length: 15; size: once; DNA: TGCGCCAGCAGCCGGACAGGGGACGCCAAAAACATTCAGTACTTC; CDR3: CASSRTGDAKNIQYF
J: TRBJ2-7; D: -; V: TRBV7-2; length: 14; size: -; DNA: TGTGCCAGCAGCCCCTACTCCCCCGCCGAGGGCATAATTTTC; CDR3: CASSPYSPAEGIIF
J: TRBJ2-2; D: TRBD2; V: TRBV4-1; length: 17; size: -; DNA: TGCGCCAGCAGCCCCGGACGAGCGGGGACGAACACCGGGGAGCTGTTTTTT; CDR3: CASSPGRAGTNTGELFF
J: TRBJ1-4; D: -; V: TRBV5-4; length: 14; size: -; DNA: TGTGCCAGCAGCTTTCGGGGGACTAATGAAAAACTGTTTTTT; CDR3: CASSFRGTNEKLFF
J: TRBJ1-1; D: -; V: TRBV11-2; length: 17; size: -; DNA: TGTGCCAGCAGCCCTGGGACACCCTGGGATGAGAACACTGAAGCTTTCTTT; CDR3: CASSPGTPWDENTEAFF
J: TRBJ2-5; D: -; V: TRBV11-2; length: 15; size: -; DNA: TGTGCCAGCAGCCTGGAGGGGGGGCTCCAAGAGACCCAGTACTTC; CDR3: CASSLEGGLQETQYF
J: TRBJ1-1; D: -; V: TRBV27; length: 14; size: once; DNA: TGTGCCAGCAGTTTCCGAGGGGGGAACACTGAAGCTTTCTTT; CDR3: CASSFRGGNTEAFF
J: TRBJ1-3; D: -; V: TRBV9; length: 15; size: few; DNA: TGTGCCAGCAGCACTGGACAGTCCCCCGGAAACACCATATATTTT; CDR3: CASSTGQSPGNTIYF
J: TRBJ2-7; D: TRBD1; V: TRBV27; length: 13; size: once; DNA: TGTGCCAGCGGGGACAGGGGAGGCGCCGAGCAGTACTTC; CDR3: CASGDRGGAEQYF
J: TRBJ2-1; D: -; V: TRBV19; length: 15; size: -; DNA: TGTGCCAGTAGTATAGATCTTAGCGAGTACAATGAGCAGTTCTTC; CDR3: CASSIDLSEYNEQFF
J: TRBJ1-4; D: TRBD1; V: TRBV9; length: 15; size: -; DNA: TGTGCCAGCAGCGCCTCCGGGACAGTTTTAGAAAAACTGTTTTTT; CDR3: CASSASGTVLEKLFF
J: TRBJ1-1; D: -; V: TRBV23-1; length: 11; size: -; DNA: TGCGCCAGCCGAAACACCGAAGGAGCTTTCTTT; CDR3: CASRNTEGAFF
J: TRBJ2-3; D: -; V: TRBV6-5; length: 14; size: -; DNA: TGTGCCAGCAGTTACGGGAGGAAGGGAGATACGCAGTATTTT; CDR3: CASSYGRKGDTQYF
J: TRBJ2-7; D: TRBD1; V: TRBV13; length: 16; size: -; DNA: TGTGCCAGCAGCTCCACCGGGACAGCAGTCTCCTACGAGCAGTACTTC; CDR3: CASSSTGTAVSYEQYF
J: TRBJ2-7; D: TRBD2; V: TRBV4-1; length: 16; size: -; DNA: TGCGCCAGCAGCCAAGATTTGCGGGAGGGGACCTACGAGCAGTACTTC; CDR3: CASSQDLREGTYEQYF
J: TRBJ1-1; D: -; V: TRBV11-2; length: 14; size: -; DNA: TGTGCCAGCAGCTTAGGAGTTGTTCACACTGAAGCTTTCTTT; CDR3: CASSLGVVHTEAFF
J: TRBJ2-1; D: -; V: TRBV7-6; length: 13; size: -; DNA: TGTGCCAGCAGCTTAGAGCCCGAGAATGAGCAGTTCTTC; CDR3: CASSLEPENEQFF
J: TRBJ2-7; D: -; V: TRBV4-1; length: 13; size: -; DNA: TGCGCCAGCAGCCAAGGACGAAGCTACGAGCAGTACTTC; CDR3: CASSQGRSYEQYF
J: TRBJ2-5; D: -; V: TRBV2; length: 13; size: -; DNA: TGTGCCAGCAGTCGGACCCGTCAAGAGACCCAGTACTTC; CDR3: CASSRTRQETQYF